Following are 28 T cell receptor beta chains from one sample sequenced in a study of regulatory T cells in long-lasting Graves disease. Arm-PCR with iRepertoire HTBI primers amplified the CDR3 regions for these TCR beta libraries. Each CDR3 protein gets one entry after TCRdb re-called the multiplex PCR reads with MiXCR. The repertoire holds 350,000 to 400,000 distinct CDR3 sequences, with less than 20% as singletons. Time point described: newly diagnosed GD, antithyroid drugs for less than 3 months. TCR sequences were obtained from RNA taken from PBMCs. The sample here was peripheral blood mononuclear cells (PBMCs), taken at new diagnosis, from a patient treated with antithyroid drugs. These TCRs come from a female donor with Graves disease.

This clonotype was counted at least ten times. J is TRBJ2-1 and V is TRBV7-2; 9 bases align to TRBD2. CDR3 length equals 17 residues. Germline CDR1 and CDR2: SGHTA and FQGNSA. The V and J ends lost 4 bases and 7 bases, in that order; junction bases with no gene match: 14. The CDR3 nucleotides are TGTGCCAGCAGCTCCCCCGCCGGTAGCGGGAGAGGGAATGAGCAGTTCTTC. Residues: CASSSPAGSGRGNEQFF.

This clonotype was recorded at least ten times. The CDR3 here is CASSLDVEEAFF. CDR3 bases: TGTGCCAGCAGTTTAGATGTAGAAGAAGCTTTCTTT. The V and J genes are TRBV12-3 or TRBV12-4 and TRBJ1-1; unclear D gene. The CDR3 length is 12 residues. The ends were cut back, 1 base at V and 8 bases at J, with 8 bases in the middle.

In its sample, this clonotype was seen many times. The CDR3 region is CASSQGCENTEAFF. CDR3 nucleotides: TGCGCCAGCAGCCAAGGGTGTGAGAACACTGAAGCTTTCTTT. The chain combines TRBV4-1 with TRBJ1-1, with no clear D. This CDR3 is built from 14 residues. V was clipped by 1 base and J by 1 base, with 7 bases between them. Germline V CDR1 and CDR2: MGHRA, YSYEKL.

This clonotype turned up a few times. This chain connects TRBV5-1 to TRBJ2-2, with TRBD1 as a possible D gene (6 bases). V lost 3 bases and J lost 2, with 11 bases in between. The CDR3 runs 15 residues. CDR1 and CDR2 (germline): SGHRS, YFSETQ. The CDR3, as DNA: TGCGCCAGCAGCTCATCACAGGGAAACACCGGGGAGCTGTTTTTT. Translated, it gives CASSSSQGNTGELFF.

Remarks on this clonotype: A much larger clone sits a single nucleotide away, making a read error possible. This chain joins TRBV10-2 and TRBJ2-1, with D tentatively TRBD1 or TRBD2 (5 bases each). Germline CDR1 is WSHSY and CDR2 is SAAADI. The CDR3 is made up of 15 amino acids. The CDR3 DNA sequence: TGCGCCAGAAGTGAGTACAGAGGGGTTTACAATGAGCAGTTCTTC. Translated, it gives CARSEYRGVYNEQFF.

This chain links TRBV19 with TRBJ2-2; D is ambiguous. The length of the CDR3 is 16 residues. The V gene lost 3 bases and the J gene lost 7 bases, with 18 bases spanning the gap. Per germline, CDR1 LNHDA and CDR2 SQIVND (reference sequence). The CDR3 sequence is CASSIGLTARGGELFF. The CDR3 bases are TGTGCCAGTAGTATCGGTTTAACAGCCCGCGGCGGGGAGCTGTTTTTT.

This clonotype was seen ten or more times. The rearrangement joins TRBV7-2 to TRBJ1-2; a possible D gene is TRBD1 (5 bases). The CDR3 consists of 12 residues. From germline, CDR1 is SGHTA and CDR2 FQGNSA. V lost 7 bases and J 8 bases, leaving 14 bases between the germline ends. The CDR3 loop is CASIIGGGGYTF. CDR3 nucleotide sequence: TGTGCCAGCATAATCGGGGGGGGAGGCTACACCTTC.

This clonotype was detected ten times or more. This chain connects TRBV7-9 to TRBJ2-3; D gene ambiguous. The length of the CDR3 is 12 residues. Trimming pared 5 bases from V and 4 bases from J, leaving 7 bases between. CDR1 and CDR2 (germline): SEHNR, FQNEAQ (reference sequence). DNA for the CDR3: TGTGCCAGCAGCCAAAAGGCAGATACGCAGTATTTT. Translated: CASSQKADTQYF.

V is TRBV15 and J is TRBJ2-1; 11 nucleotides match TRBD2. This CDR3 region has 15 residues. V shed 3 bases, J shed 2 bases, and the junction held 0 bases outside the gene matches. Per the germline V gene, CDR1 is LNHNV and CDR2 is YYDKDF (reference sequence). The CDR3: CATSSSGGAYNEQFF. The CDR3 DNA sequence: TGTGCCACCAGCAGTAGCGGGGGGGCCTACAATGAGCAGTTCTTC. Combining the CDR3 with reference TRBV15 and TRBJ2-1 gives the whole variable domain DAMVIQNPRYQVTQFGKPVTLSCSQTLNHNVMYWYQQKSSQAPKLLFHYYDKDFNNEADTPDNFQSRRPNTSFCFLDIRSPGLGDTAMYLCATSSSGGAYNEQFFGPGTRLTVL.

This clonotype was seen at least ten times. Relative to the germline gene, one junction end is altered; a read error may explain this. The chain recombines TRBV7-2 with TRBJ2-1, with TRBD2 as a possible D gene (6 bases). The CDR3 has 15 residues. From germline, CDR1 is SGHTA and CDR2 FQGNSA. The CDR3 bases are TGTGCCAGCATCTTAGCGGAAAGCTCCTACAATGAGCAGTTCTTC. Its protein is CASILAESSYNEQFF.

This clonotype was counted only a few times. This chain uses TRBV9 with TRBJ2-2; D gene ambiguous. The CDR3 is 15 residues long. Germline-derived CDR1 and CDR2 are SGDLS and YYNGEE. V was shortened by 0 bases and J by 4 bases, with 10 bases between the two germline ends. CDR3 region: CASSVASVATGELFF. As DNA, the CDR3 is TGTGCCAGCAGCGTAGCTTCGGTAGCCACCGGGGAGCTGTTTTTT.

This clonotype was seen many times. The V and J genes are TRBV20-1 and TRBJ2-5; TRBD1 aligns across 7 bases. Germline CDR1 DFQATT, CDR2 SNEGSKA (reference sequence). J was trimmed by 3 bases and V by 1 base; bases with no gene match: 5. This CDR3 spans 14 amino acids. The CDR3 nucleotides read TGCAGTGCTAGAGCCGGGACAGCCAAAGAGACCCAGTACTTC. Translation: CSARAGTAKETQYF.

This clonotype was seen many times. The chain uses TRBV11-2 and TRBJ1-1; TRBD1 matches at 7 bases. Trimming cost V 7 bases and J 8 bases; bases outside gene matches: 7. The germline gives CDR1 SGHAT, CDR2 FQNNGV. CDR3 length equals 12 residues. The CDR3: CASKDGQEEAFF. The CDR3 DNA is TGTGCCAGCAAAGACGGACAGGAGGAAGCTTTCTTT.

This clonotype was seen many times. The rearrangement links TRBV5-4 to TRBJ2-1; a weak D match, TRBD1 (5 bases). Germline-derived CDR1 and CDR2 are SGHNT and YYREEE (reference sequence). This CDR3 is built from 16 residues. The ends were cut back, 1 base at V and 8 bases at J, with 19 bases in the middle. For the CDR3, the DNA is TGTGCCAGCAGCTTGAAGGTCACAGGTTTAGACGATGAGCAGTTCTTC. Translated, it gives CASSLKVTGLDDEQFF.

This clonotype was found many times. The chain uses TRBV6-5 and TRBJ1-2; no clear D gene. The germline V gene encodes CDR1 MNHEY and CDR2 SVGAGI. The CDR3 has 14 residues. Between the trimmed V and J ends, which lost 2 bases and 8 bases, there was a span of 15 bases. CDR3 region: CASSYSVLRGGYTF. DNA of the CDR3: TGTGCCAGCAGTTACAGCGTGCTTCGTGGGGGCTACACCTTC.

The DNA of the CDR3 is TGTGCCAGCAGCAAGACTAGCGGGATCTTCTCCTACAATGAGCAGTTCTTC. As protein: CASSKTSGIFSYNEQFF. The V call is TRBV14, the J call TRBJ2-1, with TRBD2 matching 11 bases. The V segment lost 5 bases and the J segment 0 bases; nucleotides outside the gene matches: 6. The CDR3 sequence is 17 residues long. Germline loops: CDR1 SGHDN, CDR2 FVKESK.

Many counts were recorded for this clonotype. The rearrangement links TRBV20-1 to TRBJ2-1; 9 bases are a match to TRBD2. The ends lost 0 bases at V and 4 bases at J; junction bases unmatched: 19. This CDR3 spans 20 amino acids. The germline CDR1 and CDR2 sequences are DFQATT and SNEGSKA (reference sequence). The DNA of the CDR3 is TGCAGTGCTAGAGATGTTCTCTCGGCTAGCGGGAAAAGGTTTTACAATGAGCAGTTCTTC. Protein product: CSARDVLSASGKRFYNEQFF.

This clonotype has at least ten counts. J is TRBJ2-7 and V is TRBV7-2, with 8 bases aligning to TRBD1. J lost 4 bases, V lost 5 bases, and 10 bases had no gene match. Germline CDR1 SGHTA, CDR2 FQGNSA. CDR3 length: 15 amino acids. This chain's CDR3 is CASSHGPGGQYEQYF. In nucleotides, the CDR3 is TGTGCCAGCAGCCACGGTCCAGGGGGCCAGTACGAGCAGTACTTC. Drawing the rest from reference TRBV7-2 and TRBJ2-7, the complete variable domain is GAGVSQSPSNKVTEKGKDVELRCDPISGHTALYWYRQSLGQGLEFLIYFQGNSAPDKSGLPSDRFSAERTGGSVSTLTIQRTQQEDSAVYLCASSHGPGGQYEQYFGPGTRLTVT.

This clonotype was counted between two and nine times. The CDR3 region has the DNA TGTGCCAGCTCACCAGGGGATGGGGAGACCCAGTACTTC. Its translation is CASSPGDGETQYF. The chain recombines TRBV18 with TRBJ2-5, with no clear D. V lost 2 bases and J 5 bases, leaving 9 bases between the germline ends. The germline V gene encodes CDR1 KGHSH and CDR2 LQKENI. This CDR3 region has 13 residues.

This clonotype appeared many times. This sequence joins TRBV3-1 and TRBJ2-1; D might be TRBD2 (6 bases). From germline, CDR1 is LGHDT and CDR2 YNNKEL (reference sequence). The CDR3 totals 16 residues. Trimming cost V 4 bases and J 0 bases, with 13 bases left between them. CDR3 DNA sequence: TGTGCCAGCAGCCCCGGGACTGCCGGCTCCTACAATGAGCAGTTCTTC. Protein sequence: CASSPGTAGSYNEQFF.

Many counts were recorded for this clonotype. The CDR3 DNA follows: TGTGCCAGCAGCTCCGGTGGCGACGCCGGCTATGGCTACACCTTC. It is translated as CASSSGGDAGYGYTF. The chain links TRBV5-4 to TRBJ1-2; D ambiguous. The CDR3 runs to 15 residues. CDR1 and CDR2 (germline): SGHNT, YYREEE (reference sequence). V was clipped by 3 bases and J by 4 bases, with 16 bases between them. The full variable domain, rest sourced from reference TRBV5-4 and TRBJ1-2, is ETGVTQSPTHLIKTRGQQVTLRCSSQSGHNTVSWYQQALGQGPQFIFQYYREEENGRGNFPPRFSGLQFPNYSSELNVNALELDDSALYLCASSSGGDAGYGYTFGSGTRLTVV.

This clonotype was counted many times. The chain couples TRBV12-3 or TRBV12-4 to TRBJ1-6; 10 nucleotides align to TRBD1. With 10 bases clipped from V and 0 bases from J, the junction kept 15 bases outside the gene matches. This CDR3 is 19 amino acids long. The CDR3 region is CATSRDRGLGSSYNSPLHF. Here the CDR3 DNA reads TGTGCCACCTCGCGGGACAGGGGTTTAGGAAGCTCCTATAATTCACCCCTCCACTTT.

The V and J genes are TRBV18 and TRBJ1-5; unclear D gene. The V end lost 5 bases, the J end lost 0 bases, and 11 bases lay between the germline ends. Germline V gives CDR1 KGHSH, CDR2 LQKENI. The CDR3 loop spans 15 amino acids. The CDR3 loop reads CASSIRVDSNQPQHF. The CDR3 nucleotides are TGTGCCAGCTCAATCCGGGTAGATAGCAATCAGCCCCAGCATTTT. Supplemented by reference TRBV18 and TRBJ1-5, the full variable domain reads NAGVMQNPRHLVRRRGQEARLRCSPMKGHSHVYWYRQLPEEGLKFMVYLQKENIIDESGMPKERFSAEFPKEGPSILRIQQVVRGDSAAYFCASSIRVDSNQPQHFGDGTRLSIL.

V is TRBV6-1 and J is TRBJ2-3; D remains ambiguous. The V end lost 1 base, the J end lost 5 bases, and 19 bases lay between the germline ends. The CDR3 extends over 17 amino acids. Germline lookup yields CDR1 MNHNS and CDR2 SASEGT. The CDR3 loop reads CASSEEFGLPSIDTQYF. The CDR3 nucleotides read TGTGCCAGCAGTGAAGAGTTTGGGCTACCGTCCATAGATACGCAGTATTTT.

This chain connects TRBV20-1 to TRBJ2-7, with TRBD2 matching over 8 bases. Germline loops: CDR1 DFQATT, CDR2 SNEGSKA (reference sequence). The CDR3 is 16 residues long. J gave up 2 bases and V 0 bases, and 9 bases lay outside the gene matches. The CDR3 nucleotides read TGCAGTGCTAGAGATCTCACGGCTAGCGGGCCCTACGAGCAGTACTTC. This encodes CSARDLTASGPYEQYF.

This clonotype has at least ten counts. J is TRBJ2-5 and V is TRBV7-9, with D unclear. This CDR3 is built from 16 residues. The V and J ends lost 2 bases and 1 base respectively, with 14 bases between them. CDR1 is SEHNR and CDR2 is FQNEAQ in the germline V gene (reference sequence). In nucleotides, the CDR3 is TGTGCCAGCAGCTTAAGCCCACATGACACCCAAGAGACCCAGTACTTC. This codes for CASSLSPHDTQETQYF.

The CDR3 loop reads CASSNLAGDVTDTQYF. In DNA form, the CDR3 reads TGTGCCAGTAGTAACCTAGCGGGGGACGTGACAGATACGCAGTATTTT. V usage is TRBV19 and J usage is TRBJ2-3, with 10 positions matching TRBD2. The CDR3 is 16 residues long. V lost 4 bases to trimming and J lost 3 bases; unmatched junction nucleotides: 7. Germline CDR1 reads LNHDA; CDR2 reads SQIVND (reference sequence).

J is TRBJ2-3 and V is TRBV15; D may be TRBD2 (5 bases). Germline V gene sequence: CDR1 LNHNV, CDR2 YYDKDF (reference sequence). This CDR3 spans 14 amino acids. Between the trimmed V and J ends, which lost 1 base and 4 bases, there was a span of 9 bases. The CDR3 loop is CATSRVRVADTQYF. The CDR3 coding sequence is TGTGCCACCAGCAGAGTGAGGGTGGCAGATACGCAGTATTTT.